The 32 T cell receptor beta chains below come from one sample, sequenced in a study of blood T cell repertoires in COVID-19. The protocol was immunoSEQ multiplex PCR, while the TCRdb copy is restricted to in-frame clones and leaves out a portion. This sample carries over 300,000 clones, approximately 90% of them seen once, and the ten largest clones take 0.97%. Sequencing was performed on PBMCs or T cells enriched from blood (not recorded which). Every receptor here comes from a woman in her 30s with acute COVID-19.

The V gene is TRBV19, the J gene TRBJ1-1; no definite D call. Trimming shortened V by 6 bases and J by 4 bases, and 21 bases separated the two germline ends. Germline values: CDR1 LNHDA, CDR2 SQIVND (reference sequence). This CDR3 comprises 16 residues. CDR3 residues: CASSQYGSSFGTEAFF. CDR3 sequence (DNA): TGTGCCAGTAGCCAATACGGGTCTTCTTTCGGCACTGAAGCTTTCTTT.

The chain is built from TRBV2 and TRBJ2-7; D possibly corresponds to TRBD2 (6 bases). CDR3 length equals 15 residues. Germline CDR1 and CDR2: SNHLY and FYNNEI. Trimming stripped 0 bases from V and 3 bases from J, with 12 bases between. CDR3 DNA sequence: TGTGCCAGCAGTGAAGCGGGGCGGGGAGTCTACGAGCAGTACTTC. This sequence encodes CASSEAGRGVYEQYF.

The V and J genes are TRBV4-1 and TRBJ2-7; D is perhaps TRBD2 (5 bases). With 1 base removed from V and 2 bases from J, the gap between germline ends came to 12 bases. Germline-derived CDR1 and CDR2 are MGHRA and YSYEKL. The CDR3 extends over 15 amino acids. CDR3 region: CASSQGVSGTYEQYF. CDR3 DNA sequence: TGCGCCAGCAGCCAAGGAGTGTCCGGGACCTACGAGCAGTACTTC.

V is TRBV7-7 and J is TRBJ2-1; TRBD2 matches 7 bases. The CDR3 has 16 amino acids. Germline-derived CDR1 and CDR2 are SSHAT and FNYEAQ (reference sequence). Losses at the gene ends were 1 base for V and 5 bases for J; bases not matched to a gene: 8. The CDR3 spells CASSLGVAGINNEQFF. Written as DNA, the CDR3 is TGTGCCAGCAGCTTAGGAGTAGCGGGTATTAACAATGAGCAGTTCTTC.

V and J are TRBV5-5 and TRBJ2-1; possible D gene TRBD1, 6 bases. The CDR3 runs to 13 residues. Per germline, CDR1 SGHKS and CDR2 YYEKEE (reference sequence). Trimming took off 2 bases at V and 6 bases at J, with 9 bases between the two ends. CDR3 sequence reads: CASSFGRGNEQFF. CDR3 nucleotide sequence: TGTGCCAGCAGCTTCGGCAGGGGCAATGAGCAGTTCTTC.

This sequence joins TRBV6-2 or TRBV6-3 and TRBJ1-2; D might be TRBD1 (6 bases). CDR1 is MNHEY and CDR2 is SVGEGT in the germline V gene. The CDR3 spans 16 residues. V was cut by 5 bases and J by 0 bases, with 16 bases left in between. The DNA of the CDR3 is TGTGCCAGCAGTCCCGAGCGGGGGCGTACTAACTATGGCTACACCTTC. As protein: CASSPERGRTNYGYTF.

The chain combines TRBV3-1 (or the pseudogene TRBV3-2) with TRBJ1-3, with 8 nucleotides matching TRBD1. CDR1 LGHDT and CDR2 YNNKEL come from the germline V gene (reference sequence). After removal of 11 bases from V and 2 bases from J, the junction contained 11 bases not matched to a gene. This CDR3 has 15 residues. CDR3 amino acids: CASQPRQGPGNTIYF. The DNA of the CDR3 is TGTGCCTCCCAGCCAAGACAGGGGCCTGGAAACACCATATATTTT.

The chain is built from TRBV18 and TRBJ2-3; 9 bases fit TRBD2. CDR1 and CDR2 from the germline V gene are KGHSH and LQKENI. This CDR3 has 14 residues. V lost 3 bases and J lost 6; bases outside the gene matches: 4. CDR3 coding DNA: TGTGCCAGCTCACCGCGGGGGGGCGAGGATACGCAGTATTTT. Amino acids: CASSPRGGEDTQYF.

This chain links TRBV7-9 with TRBJ2-2; TRBD1 matches 7 bases. The CDR3 is made up of 15 amino acids. Germline CDR1 reads SEHNR; CDR2 reads FQNEAQ (reference sequence). V lost 11 bases, J lost 2 bases, and 11 bases stayed unmatched. This CDR3 reads CAGGRGTANTGELFF. The CDR3 nucleotides are TGTGCCGGCGGAAGGGGGACAGCAAACACCGGGGAGCTGTTTTTT.

This chain joins TRBV4-1 and TRBJ1-6; weak D call: TRBD1 (5 bases). V dropped 1 base and J dropped 1 base, with 11 bases sitting between them. The germline V gene encodes CDR1 MGHRA and CDR2 YSYEKL. The CDR3 extends over 17 amino acids. The CDR3 here is CASSQAMQGSYNSPLHF. CDR3 DNA sequence: TGCGCCAGCAGCCAAGCGATGCAGGGATCCTATAATTCACCCCTCCACTTT.

The gene calls are TRBV28 and TRBJ1-3; perhaps TRBD1 as D (6 bases). Germline CDR1 and CDR2: MDHEN and SYDVKM. The CDR3 runs to 15 residues. Trimming left V 11 bases short and J 4 bases short, with 21 bases between. CDR3 DNA sequence: TGTGCCTCGAAGACTGGGGGGGCTGGGGGAAACACCATATATTTT. Protein: CASKTGGAGGNTIYF.

The V gene is TRBV19, the J gene TRBJ2-2; D is perhaps TRBD1 (6 bases). Germline loops: CDR1 LNHDA, CDR2 SQIVND (reference sequence). The CDR3 totals 16 residues. The germline V and J ends were trimmed by 2 bases and 3 bases, with 13 bases remaining between them. CDR3: CASSIYWGPDTGELFF. CDR3 bases: TGTGCCAGTAGTATATACTGGGGGCCCGACACCGGGGAGCTGTTTTTT.

CDR3 sequence (DNA): TGCGCCAGCAGTGAGTCCGGTACGGAGGAGACCCAGTACTTC. Translated, it gives CASSESGTEETQYF. The J gene is TRBJ2-5, the V gene TRBV10-1; no clear D gene. This CDR3 region has 14 residues. V shed 0 bases and J shed 5 bases, with 10 bases lying between them. Per germline, CDR1 WNHNN and CDR2 SYGVQD (reference sequence).

V gene TRBV27 combines with J gene TRBJ1-1; 11 bases fit TRBD1. CDR3 length: 16 residues. J gave up 2 bases and V 7 bases, and 9 bases lay outside the gene matches. Germline V gene data show CDR1 as MNHEY and CDR2 as SMNVEV (reference sequence). The CDR3 DNA is TGTGCCAGCAAAGCCGGGACAGGGGGGCGTAACACTGAAGCTTTCTTT. Its protein product is CASKAGTGGRNTEAFF.

This clone was recorded once. The chain uses TRBV30 and TRBJ1-1; tentatively, D is TRBD1 (6 bases). Trimming left V 0 bases short and J 1 base short, with 18 bases between. The germline gives CDR1 GTSNPN, CDR2 SVGIG (reference sequence). The CDR3 sequence is 17 residues long. In DNA form, the CDR3 reads TGTGCCTGGAGTGTGTTATTTGGGGGCTCGGGGAACACTGAAGCTTTCTTT. This encodes CAWSVLFGGSGNTEAFF. The complete variable domain, with remaining parts taken from reference TRBV30 and TRBJ1-1, reads SQTIHQWPATLVQPVGSPLSLECTVEGTSNPNLYWYRQAAGRGLQLLFYSVGIGQISSEVPQNLSASRPQDRQFILSSKKLLLSDSGFYLCAWSVLFGGSGNTEAFFGQGTRLTVV.

The chain links TRBV5-1 to TRBJ1-5; a possible D gene is TRBD1 (6 bases). Trimming stripped 4 bases from V and 6 bases from J, with 11 bases between. The CDR3 is made up of 13 amino acids. Germline CDR1 SGHRS, CDR2 YFSETQ. The CDR3: CASSMEGGQPQHF. DNA for the CDR3: TGCGCCAGCAGCATGGAAGGGGGTCAGCCCCAGCATTTT.

The chain employs TRBV10-3 and TRBJ1-1; D is undetermined. V was cut by 8 bases and J by 1 base, with 11 bases left in between. The CDR3 runs to 13 residues. CDR1 is ENHRY and CDR2 is SYGVKD in the germline V gene. CDR3 DNA: TGTGCCATCCGCGGAGAAAAGAACACTGAAGCTTTCTTT. It is translated as CAIRGEKNTEAFF.

The count of this clone is one. The CDR3 loop reads CASSYGGGAQPQHF. The CDR3 coding sequence is TGTGCCAGCAGCTACGGAGGGGGGGCTCAGCCCCAGCATTTT. V and J are TRBV7-2 and TRBJ1-5; possibly TRBD1 for D (6 bases). V lost 4 bases and J lost 6, with 13 bases in between. In germline, CDR1 is SGHTA, CDR2 FQGNSA. The length of the CDR3 is 14 residues.

This chain joins TRBV24-1 and TRBJ2-3; maybe TRBD2 (7 bases). Germline V gene sequence: CDR1 KGHDR, CDR2 SFDVKD. Between the trimmed V and J ends, which lost 0 bases and 4 bases, there was a span of 13 bases. CDR3 length equals 16 residues. The CDR3 sequence is CATSDLVWGGSDTQYF. The CDR3 DNA is TGTGCCACCAGTGATTTGGTGTGGGGGGGCTCAGATACGCAGTATTTT.

This chain links TRBV5-4 with TRBJ2-1, with TRBD1 identical over 8 bases. Unmatched junction bases numbered 12, after V lost 4 bases and J lost 9 bases. Germline lookup yields CDR1 SGHNT and CDR2 YYREEE (reference sequence). This CDR3 is 15 amino acids long. The CDR3 sequence: CASSPWTGKGGEQFF. In nucleotides, the CDR3 is TGTGCCAGCAGCCCGTGGACAGGGAAGGGTGGTGAGCAGTTCTTC.

The chain employs TRBV7-2 and TRBJ2-2, with a possible D match to TRBD2 (7 bases). Germline V gene data show CDR1 as SGHTA and CDR2 as FQGNSA. Trimming stripped 2 bases from V and 2 bases from J, with 12 bases between. The CDR3 extends over 16 amino acids. CDR3 DNA: TGTGCCAGCAGCTTACGGCGGGGGCGAAACACCGGGGAGCTGTTTTTT. This sequence encodes CASSLRRGRNTGELFF.

The rearrangement uses TRBV30 and TRBJ2-7; 7 positions agree with TRBD2. The CDR3 runs to 15 residues. J was trimmed by 0 bases and V by 3 bases; bases with no gene match: 8. CDR1 is GTSNPN and CDR2 is SVGIG in the germline V gene (reference sequence). The DNA of the CDR3 is TGTGCCTGGAGCCCCCTCGGCGGGAGCTCCTACGAGCAGTACTTC. It codes for CAWSPLGGSSYEQYF.

The chain combines TRBV10-1 with TRBJ2-7, with D perhaps matching TRBD1 (6 bases). The CDR3 is 16 residues long. Trimming took off 4 bases at V and 2 bases at J, with 18 bases between the two ends. Per the germline V gene, CDR1 is WNHNN and CDR2 is SYGVQD (reference sequence). The CDR3 nucleotides are TGCGCCAGCAGTGGGCCACGTGACAGGAGCCCCTACGAGCAGTACTTC. Amino acids: CASSGPRDRSPYEQYF.

This sequence joins TRBV10-3 and TRBJ2-2, with 8 bases lining up with TRBD2. The CDR3 spans 15 residues. Looked up from germline, CDR1 is ENHRY and CDR2 is SYGVKD. Losses at the gene ends were 8 bases for V and 3 bases for J; bases not matched to a gene: 8. Here the CDR3 DNA reads TGTGCCATCCGGGCTGGGCGGGGGGACACCGGGGAGCTGTTTTTT. It yields the protein CAIRAGRGDTGELFF.

On this clone itself: Germline and junction disagree at one end, which may indicate a read error. The CDR3 loop is CASSMSRRPERYF. The DNA for the CDR3 is TGTGCCAGTAGTATGTCCCGCCGTCCAGAGCGGTACTTC. V usage is TRBV19 and J usage is TRBJ2-7; D is unresolved. The V gene's germline CDR1 is LNHDA and CDR2 SQIVND (reference sequence). The length of the CDR3 is 13 residues.

This chain uses TRBV11-2 with TRBJ2-3, with 10 nucleotides matching TRBD1. V shed 4 bases and J 15 bases; nucleotides not matched to a gene: 13. CDR1 is SGHAT, CDR2 FQNNGV, per germline. This CDR3 is built from 14 residues. CDR3 protein: CASSSNPGQGTPYF. The CDR3, as DNA: TGTGCCAGCAGCTCAAATCCGGGACAGGGGACTCCCTATTTT.

The chain has TRBV6-1 and TRBJ1-6; weak D call: TRBD1 (6 bases). The germline V gene encodes CDR1 MNHNS and CDR2 SASEGT. The V and J ends lost 2 bases and 2 bases respectively, with 7 bases between them. This CDR3 has 15 residues. The CDR3 sequence: CASSESGAYNSPLHF. CDR3 bases: TGTGCCAGCAGTGAATCAGGGGCCTATAATTCACCCCTCCACTTT.

The chain has TRBV12-3 or TRBV12-4 and TRBJ2-7, with D perhaps matching TRBD2 (6 bases). V was trimmed by 2 bases and J by 6 bases, leaving 8 bases between them. There are 12 residues in the CDR3. The CDR3 bases are TGTGCCAGCAGTTTAAGCGGGCCCGAGCAGTACTTC. This sequence encodes CASSLSGPEQYF.

Only a few counts were recorded for this clone. The rearrangement uses TRBV29-1 and TRBJ2-7, with D possibly being TRBD1 (6 bases). V lost 6 bases and J 5 bases, leaving 14 bases between the germline ends. This CDR3 is 12 amino acids long. Germline V lookup: CDR1 SQVTM, CDR2 ANQGSEA. The DNA of the CDR3 is TGCAGCGTGACAAGGGCAGGGGACGAGCAGTACTTC. This codes for CSVTRAGDEQYF.

The chain recombines TRBV7-8 with TRBJ2-5, with TRBD2 identical over 8 bases. The V and J ends lost 3 bases and 5 bases, in that order; junction bases with no gene match: 8. The CDR3 covers 15 residues. Germline V gives CDR1 SGHVS, CDR2 FQNEAQ. CDR3 protein: CASSLFSGAGETQYF. CDR3 in DNA: TGTGCCAGCAGCTTGTTTAGCGGGGCGGGCGAGACCCAGTACTTC.

V usage is TRBV7-3 and J usage is TRBJ1-1; D is unclear. Germline assignment: CDR1 SGHTA and CDR2 FQGTGA. With 2 bases removed from V and 1 base from J, the gap between germline ends came to 11 bases. The CDR3 is 15 residues long. CDR3 DNA sequence: TGTGCCAGCAGCTTATACGGGTTTGGGAACACTGAAGCTTTCTTT. It yields the protein CASSLYGFGNTEAFF.

DNA for the CDR3: TGTGCCAGCAAGGTCCCGGGGAACACTGAAGCTTTCTTT. Amino acid sequence: CASKVPGNTEAFF. The genes are TRBV6-5 and TRBJ1-1; D is unresolved. Trimming took 7 bases from V and 1 from J, leaving 10 bases between them. Germline values: CDR1 MNHEY, CDR2 SVGAGI. The CDR3 extends over 13 amino acids.